The present entry profiles one T cell receptor (beta chain) with its context. At the DNA level, this CDR3 is encoded by other sequences in the same sample as well. V shed 4 bases and J shed 5 bases, with 11 bases lying between them. This CDR3 spans 13 amino acids. Germline V CDR1 and CDR2: SEHNR, FQNEAQ (reference sequence). This specimen belongs to a study of shared clonotypes between healthy human individuals. Each subset's genomic DNA was split evenly across several immunoSEQ plates. Measured with immunoSEQ multiplex PCR; TCRdb has only the in-frame clones, and not every one. In the table there are over 1.4 million clones, around 95% of which are singletons. Adults of Caucasian background living in Nashville, Tennessee made up all donors.

This TCR came from a man aged 25 to 40 in good health. The sample taken for sequencing was naive CD4+ T cells sorted from blood. Subset indicated: CD45RA+ positively selected. V and J are TRBV7-9 and TRBJ1-2; D not resolved. The CDR3 region is CASSSDTSYGYTF. DNA of the CDR3: TGTGCCAGCAGCTCAGACACGTCTTATGGCTACACCTTC.